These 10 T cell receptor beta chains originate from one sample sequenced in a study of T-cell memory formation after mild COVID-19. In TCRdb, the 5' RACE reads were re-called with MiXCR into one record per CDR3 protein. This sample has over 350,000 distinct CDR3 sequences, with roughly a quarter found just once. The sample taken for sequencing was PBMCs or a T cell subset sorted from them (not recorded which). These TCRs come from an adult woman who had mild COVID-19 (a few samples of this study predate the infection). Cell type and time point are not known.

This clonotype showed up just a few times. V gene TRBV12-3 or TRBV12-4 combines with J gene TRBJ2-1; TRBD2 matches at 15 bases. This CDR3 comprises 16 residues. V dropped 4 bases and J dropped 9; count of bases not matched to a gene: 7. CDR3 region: CASSSRTSGGAGEQFF. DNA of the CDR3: TGTGCCAGCAGTTCCCGGACTAGCGGGGGGGCAGGTGAGCAGTTCTTC.

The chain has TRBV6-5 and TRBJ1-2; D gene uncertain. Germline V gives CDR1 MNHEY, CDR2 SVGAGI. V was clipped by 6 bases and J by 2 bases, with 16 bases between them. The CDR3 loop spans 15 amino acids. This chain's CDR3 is CASSPIRLVNYGYTF. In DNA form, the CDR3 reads TGTGCCAGCAGCCCTATCCGGTTGGTAAACTATGGCTACACCTTC.

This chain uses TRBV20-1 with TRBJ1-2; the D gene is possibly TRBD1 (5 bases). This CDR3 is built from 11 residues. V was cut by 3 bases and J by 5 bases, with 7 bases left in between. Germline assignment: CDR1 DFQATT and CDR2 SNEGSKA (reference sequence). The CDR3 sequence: CSASGGYGYTF. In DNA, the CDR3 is TGCAGTGCTAGTGGGGGGTATGGCTACACCTTC.

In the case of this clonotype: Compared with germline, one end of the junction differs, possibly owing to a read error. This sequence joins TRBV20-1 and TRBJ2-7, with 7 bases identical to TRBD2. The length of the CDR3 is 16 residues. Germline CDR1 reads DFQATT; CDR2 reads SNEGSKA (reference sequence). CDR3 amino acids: CSPRIDTGRETNEQYF. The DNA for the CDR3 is TGCAGTCCTAGGATAGATACGGGGCGGGAGACCAACGAGCAGTACTTC.

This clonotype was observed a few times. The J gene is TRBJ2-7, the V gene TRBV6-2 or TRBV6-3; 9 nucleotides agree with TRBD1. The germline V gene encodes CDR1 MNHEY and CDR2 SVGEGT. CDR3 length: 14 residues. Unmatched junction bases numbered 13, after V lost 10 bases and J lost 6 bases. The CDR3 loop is CATSGGQGLSEQYF. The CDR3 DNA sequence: TGTGCCACCTCCGGGGGACAGGGATTATCCGAGCAGTACTTC.

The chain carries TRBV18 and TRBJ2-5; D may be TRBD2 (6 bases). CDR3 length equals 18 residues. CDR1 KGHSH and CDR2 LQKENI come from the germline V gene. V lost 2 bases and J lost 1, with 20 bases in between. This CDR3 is CASSPRAGGSWAQETQYF. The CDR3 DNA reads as TGTGCCAGCTCACCAAGAGCAGGAGGGAGTTGGGCCCAAGAGACCCAGTACTTC. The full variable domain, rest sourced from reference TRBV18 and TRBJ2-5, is NAGVMQNPRHLVRRRGQEARLRCSPMKGHSHVYWYRQLPEEGLKFMVYLQKENIIDESGMPKERFSAEFPKEGPSILRIQQVVRGDSAAYFCASSPRAGGSWAQETQYFGPGTRLLVL.

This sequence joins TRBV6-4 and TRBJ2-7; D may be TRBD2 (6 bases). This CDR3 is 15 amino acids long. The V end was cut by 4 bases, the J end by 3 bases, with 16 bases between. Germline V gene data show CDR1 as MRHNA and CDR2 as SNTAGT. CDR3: CASSARLATIYEQYF. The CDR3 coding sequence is TGTGCCAGCAGTGCTCGGCTAGCGACAATCTACGAGCAGTACTTC.

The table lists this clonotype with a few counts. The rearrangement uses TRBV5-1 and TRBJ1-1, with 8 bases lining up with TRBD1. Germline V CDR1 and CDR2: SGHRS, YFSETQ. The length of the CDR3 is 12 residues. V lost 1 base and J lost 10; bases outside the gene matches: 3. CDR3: CASSLQGAGAFF. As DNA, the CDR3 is TGCGCCAGCAGCTTGCAGGGGGCCGGAGCTTTCTTT.

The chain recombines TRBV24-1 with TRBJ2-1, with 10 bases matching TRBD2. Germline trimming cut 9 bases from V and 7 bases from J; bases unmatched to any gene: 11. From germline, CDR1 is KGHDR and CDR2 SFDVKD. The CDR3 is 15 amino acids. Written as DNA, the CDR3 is TGTGCCACCTCCAGGACTAGCGGCACACGGAATGAGCAGTTCTTC. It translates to CATSRTSGTRNEQFF.

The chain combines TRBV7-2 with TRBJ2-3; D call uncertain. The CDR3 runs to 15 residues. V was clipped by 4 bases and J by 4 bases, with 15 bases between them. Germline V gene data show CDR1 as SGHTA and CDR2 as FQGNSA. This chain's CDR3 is CASSSPDLLPDTQYF. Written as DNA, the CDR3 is TGTGCCAGCAGCTCCCCCGACCTATTGCCAGATACGCAGTATTTT.